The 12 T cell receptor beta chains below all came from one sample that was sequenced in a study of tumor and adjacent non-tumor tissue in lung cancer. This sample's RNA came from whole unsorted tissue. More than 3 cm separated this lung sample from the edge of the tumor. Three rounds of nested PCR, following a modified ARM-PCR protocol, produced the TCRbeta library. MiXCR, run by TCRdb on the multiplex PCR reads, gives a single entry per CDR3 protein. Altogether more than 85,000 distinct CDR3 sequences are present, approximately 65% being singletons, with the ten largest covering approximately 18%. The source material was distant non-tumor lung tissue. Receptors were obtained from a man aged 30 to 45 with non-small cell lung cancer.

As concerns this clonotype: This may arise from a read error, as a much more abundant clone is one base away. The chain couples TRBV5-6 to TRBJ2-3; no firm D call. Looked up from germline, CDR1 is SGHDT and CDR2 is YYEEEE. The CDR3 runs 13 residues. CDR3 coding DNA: TGTGTCAGCAGCGCTTTAATAACAGATACGCAGTATTTT. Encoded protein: CVSSALITDTQYF.

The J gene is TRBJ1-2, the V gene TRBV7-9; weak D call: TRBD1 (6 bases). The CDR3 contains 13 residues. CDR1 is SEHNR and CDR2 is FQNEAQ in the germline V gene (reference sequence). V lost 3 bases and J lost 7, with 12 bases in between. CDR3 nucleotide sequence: TGTGCCAGCAGCTTGGGGGGCGGCGGTGGCTACACCTTC. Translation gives CASSLGGGGGYTF.

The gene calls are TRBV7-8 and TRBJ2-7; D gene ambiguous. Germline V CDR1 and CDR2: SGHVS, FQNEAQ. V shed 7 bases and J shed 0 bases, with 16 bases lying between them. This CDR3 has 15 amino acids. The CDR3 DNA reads TGTGCCAGCATCCCCCACTTAGGGCACTCCTACGAGCAGTACTTC. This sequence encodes CASIPHLGHSYEQYF.

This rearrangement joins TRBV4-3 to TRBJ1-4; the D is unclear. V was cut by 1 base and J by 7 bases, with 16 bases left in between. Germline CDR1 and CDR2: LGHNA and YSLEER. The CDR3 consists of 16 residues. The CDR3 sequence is CASSQGAAHGREKLFF. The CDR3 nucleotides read TGCGCCAGCAGCCAAGGGGCAGCCCATGGGCGTGAAAAACTGTTTTTT.

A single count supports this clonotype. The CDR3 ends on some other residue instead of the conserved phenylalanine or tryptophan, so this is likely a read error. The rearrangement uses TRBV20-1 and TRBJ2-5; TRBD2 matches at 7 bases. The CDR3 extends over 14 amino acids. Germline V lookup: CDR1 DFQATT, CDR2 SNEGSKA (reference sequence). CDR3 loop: CSAREGSSGEIQYL. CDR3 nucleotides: TGCAGTGCTAGAGAGGGCTCTAGCGGAGAGATCCAGTACCTC.

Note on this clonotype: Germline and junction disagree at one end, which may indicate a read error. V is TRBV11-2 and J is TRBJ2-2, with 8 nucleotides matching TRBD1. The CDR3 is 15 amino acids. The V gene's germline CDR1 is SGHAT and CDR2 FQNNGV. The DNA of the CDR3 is TGTGCCAGCAGGTTAGGACAGGGAGCCACCAGGGAGCTGTTTTTT. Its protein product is CASRLGQGATRELFF.

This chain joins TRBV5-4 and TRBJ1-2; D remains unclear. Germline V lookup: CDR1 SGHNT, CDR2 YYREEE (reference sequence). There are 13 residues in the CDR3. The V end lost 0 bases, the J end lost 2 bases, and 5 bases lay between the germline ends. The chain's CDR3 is CASSLVQNYGYTF. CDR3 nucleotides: TGTGCCAGCAGCTTGGTACAGAACTATGGCTACACCTTC.

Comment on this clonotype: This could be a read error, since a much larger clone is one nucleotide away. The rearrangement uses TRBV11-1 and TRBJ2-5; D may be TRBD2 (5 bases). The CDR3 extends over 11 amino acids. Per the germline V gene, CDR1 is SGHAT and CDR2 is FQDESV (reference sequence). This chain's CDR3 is CASRLAETQYF. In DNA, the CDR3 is TGTGCCAGCAGATTAGCGGAGACCCAGTACTTC.

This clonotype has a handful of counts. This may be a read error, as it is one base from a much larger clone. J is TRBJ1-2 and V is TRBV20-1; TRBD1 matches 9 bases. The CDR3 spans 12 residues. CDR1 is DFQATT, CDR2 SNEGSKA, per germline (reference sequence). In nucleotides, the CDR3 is TGCAATCCTACAGGGGGCGTAGGAGGCTACACCTTC. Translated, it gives CNPTGGVGGYTF.

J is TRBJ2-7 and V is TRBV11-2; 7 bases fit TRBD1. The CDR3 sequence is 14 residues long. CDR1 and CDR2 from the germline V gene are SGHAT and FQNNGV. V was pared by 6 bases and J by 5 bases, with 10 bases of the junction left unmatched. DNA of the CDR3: TGTGCCAGCAGGAACAGGGGCGCGGACCACGAGCAGTACTTC. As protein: CASRNRGADHEQYF.

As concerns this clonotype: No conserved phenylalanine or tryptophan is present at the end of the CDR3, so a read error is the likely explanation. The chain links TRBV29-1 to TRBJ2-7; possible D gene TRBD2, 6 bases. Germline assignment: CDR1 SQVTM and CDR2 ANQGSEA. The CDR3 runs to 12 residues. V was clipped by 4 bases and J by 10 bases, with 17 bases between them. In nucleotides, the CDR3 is TGCAGCGTTGGGTCGGGGGATCGCGAACAGTACTAC. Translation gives CSVGSGDREQYY.

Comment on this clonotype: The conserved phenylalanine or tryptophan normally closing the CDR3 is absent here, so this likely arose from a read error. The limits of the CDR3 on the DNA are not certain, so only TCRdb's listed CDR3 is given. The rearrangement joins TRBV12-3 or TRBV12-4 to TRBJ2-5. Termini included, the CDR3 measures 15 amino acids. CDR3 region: CASSLWLGVQETQYL.